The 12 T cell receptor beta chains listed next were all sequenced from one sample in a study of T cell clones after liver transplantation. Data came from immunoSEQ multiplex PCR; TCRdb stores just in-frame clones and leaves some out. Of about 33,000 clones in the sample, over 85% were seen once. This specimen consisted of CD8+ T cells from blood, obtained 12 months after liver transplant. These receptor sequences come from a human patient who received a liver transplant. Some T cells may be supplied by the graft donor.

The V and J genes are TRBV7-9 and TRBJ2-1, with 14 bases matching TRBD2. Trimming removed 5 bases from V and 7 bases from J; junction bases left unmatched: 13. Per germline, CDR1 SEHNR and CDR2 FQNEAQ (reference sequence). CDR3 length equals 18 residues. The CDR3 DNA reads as TGTGCCAGCAGCACCGGGACTAGCGGGAGCCCGAAGCTAAATGAGCAGTTCTTC. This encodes CASSTGTSGSPKLNEQFF.

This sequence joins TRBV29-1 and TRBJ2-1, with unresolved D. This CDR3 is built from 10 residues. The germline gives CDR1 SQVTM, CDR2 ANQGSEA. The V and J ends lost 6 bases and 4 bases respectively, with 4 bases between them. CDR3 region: CSVLYNEQFF. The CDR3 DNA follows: TGCAGCGTCTTGTACAATGAGCAGTTCTTC.

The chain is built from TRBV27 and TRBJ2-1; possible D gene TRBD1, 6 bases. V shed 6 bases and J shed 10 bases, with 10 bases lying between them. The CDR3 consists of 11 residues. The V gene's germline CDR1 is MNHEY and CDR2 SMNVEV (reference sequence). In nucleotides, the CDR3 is TGTGCCAGCAGAGGGGGACGGGAGCAGTTCTTC. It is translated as CASRGGREQFF.

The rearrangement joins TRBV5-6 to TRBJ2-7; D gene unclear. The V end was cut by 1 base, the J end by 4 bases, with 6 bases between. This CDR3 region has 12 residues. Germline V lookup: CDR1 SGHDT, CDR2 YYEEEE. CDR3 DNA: TGTGCCAGCAGCTTGAAGGGTTACGAGCAGTACTTC. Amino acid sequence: CASSLKGYEQYF.

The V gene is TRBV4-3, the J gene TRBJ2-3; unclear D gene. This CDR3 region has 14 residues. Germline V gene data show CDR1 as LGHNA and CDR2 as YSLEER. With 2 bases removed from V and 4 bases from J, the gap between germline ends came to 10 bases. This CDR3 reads CASSQTGSPDTQYF. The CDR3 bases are TGCGCCAGCAGCCAAACTGGAAGCCCAGATACGCAGTATTTT.

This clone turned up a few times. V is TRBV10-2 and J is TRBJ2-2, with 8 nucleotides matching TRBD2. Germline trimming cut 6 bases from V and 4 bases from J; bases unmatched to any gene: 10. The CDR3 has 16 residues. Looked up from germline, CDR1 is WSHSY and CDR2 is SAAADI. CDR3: CASSGKREFGTGELFF. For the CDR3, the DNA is TGCGCCAGCAGCGGGAAGCGGGAGTTTGGCACCGGGGAGCTGTTTTTT.

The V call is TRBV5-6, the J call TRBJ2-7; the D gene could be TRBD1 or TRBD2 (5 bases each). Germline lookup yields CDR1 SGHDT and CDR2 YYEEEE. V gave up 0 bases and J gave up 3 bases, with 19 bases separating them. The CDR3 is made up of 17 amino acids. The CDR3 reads CASSLGLEGPQYYEQYF. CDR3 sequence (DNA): TGTGCCAGCAGCTTGGGCCTAGAGGGGCCCCAGTACTACGAGCAGTACTTC. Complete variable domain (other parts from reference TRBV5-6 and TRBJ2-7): DAGVTQSPTHLIKTRGQQVTLRCSPKSGHDTVSWYQQALGQGPQFIFQYYEEEERQRGNFPDRFSGHQFPNYSSELNVNALLLGDSALYLCASSLGLEGPQYYEQYFGPGTRLTVT.

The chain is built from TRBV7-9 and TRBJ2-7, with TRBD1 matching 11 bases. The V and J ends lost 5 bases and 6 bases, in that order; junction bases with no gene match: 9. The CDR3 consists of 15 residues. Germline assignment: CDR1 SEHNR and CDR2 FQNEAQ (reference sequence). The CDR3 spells CASSPRTGGQGEQYF. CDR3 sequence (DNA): TGTGCCAGCAGCCCCCGGACAGGGGGCCAGGGCGAGCAGTACTTC.

CDR3 in DNA: TGTGCCAGCAGCTTTGGGGTGTCCTACGAGCAGTACTTC. Residues: CASSFGVSYEQYF. The chain uses TRBV5-6 and TRBJ2-7; D remains unclear. V was clipped by 2 bases and J by 1 base, with 7 bases between them. The CDR3 is 13 amino acids. Germline CDR1 is SGHDT and CDR2 is YYEEEE.

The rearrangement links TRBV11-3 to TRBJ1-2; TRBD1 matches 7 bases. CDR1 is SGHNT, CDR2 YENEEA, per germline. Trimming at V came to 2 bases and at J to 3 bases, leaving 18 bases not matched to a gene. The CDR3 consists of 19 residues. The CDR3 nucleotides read TGTGCCAGCAGCTTAAGGGACAGCAAGTTTGGATACCCCGACTATGGCTACACCTTC. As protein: CASSLRDSKFGYPDYGYTF. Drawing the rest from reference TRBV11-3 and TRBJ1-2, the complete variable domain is EAGVVQSPRYKIIEKKQPVAFWCNPISGHNTLYWYLQNLGQGPELLIRYENEEAVDDSQLPKDRFSAERLKGVDSTLKIQPAELGDSAVYLCASSLRDSKFGYPDYGYTFGSGTRLTVV.

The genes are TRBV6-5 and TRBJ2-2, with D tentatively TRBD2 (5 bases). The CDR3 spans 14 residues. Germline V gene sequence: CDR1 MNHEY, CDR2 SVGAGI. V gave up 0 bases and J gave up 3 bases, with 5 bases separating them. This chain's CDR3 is CASSYSRDTGELFF. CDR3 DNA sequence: TGTGCCAGCAGTTACTCGAGGGACACCGGGGAGCTGTTTTTT.

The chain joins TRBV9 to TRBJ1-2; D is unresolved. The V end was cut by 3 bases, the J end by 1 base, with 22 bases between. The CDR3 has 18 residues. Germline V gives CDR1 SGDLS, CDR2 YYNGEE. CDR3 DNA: TGTGCCAGCAGCGCAGGTGCGGCGGCCGCGGGAATTAACTATGGCTACACCTTC. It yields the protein CASSAGAAAAGINYGYTF.